The clone carrying this T cell receptor beta chain showed up just a few times. What it binds is not known. The data were taken from a study of T cells in Graves' hyperthyroidism and ophthalmopathy. Regarding the study as a whole: The majority of expanded thyroid clonotypes above 0.001 also appeared in blood. A 13 V-J signature model discriminated ophthalmopathy versus stable hyperthyroidism.

Amplification targeted TCR beta CDR3 regions from RNA transcripts. The HTBI set primed first-round TCR CDR3 RT-PCR. MiXCR was run by TCRdb on the multiplex PCR reads, yielding one entry per CDR3 protein. Of hundreds of thousands of distinct CDR3 sequences in the sample, about a sixth were seen once. Trimming pared 8 bases from V and 6 bases from J, leaving 19 bases between. CDR3 length equals 14 residues. Germline V lookup: CDR1 ENHRY, CDR2 SYGVKD. Sequencing was carried out using blood. This chain connects TRBV10-3 to TRBJ1-1, with D uncertain. The clonotype comes from a woman in her sixties with Graves' ophthalmopathy. CDR3 sequence: CAIRDPGGPPEAFF. The CDR3 DNA reads TGTGCCATCCGAGATCCAGGAGGGCCTCCTGAAGCTTTCTTT.